The T cell receptor beta chain described here comes from a study of T cell changes during pregnancy in multiple sclerosis. The method was immunoSEQ multiplex PCR; TCRdb's version includes in-frame clones alone and lacks a portion of them. The top ten clones hold about 0.88% of a sample with 85,000 to 110,000 clones, roughly nine tenths of them seen once. The CDR3 contains 15 residues. Germline V CDR1 and CDR2: SGHTA, FQGNSA. The ends lost 3 bases at V and 1 base at J; junction bases unmatched: 2. The sample in question was peripheral blood, obtained after pregnancy. This clonotype originated in a female donor with multiple sclerosis, enrolled in a pregnancy study. The chain is built from TRBV7-2 and TRBJ2-3; 9 bases agree with TRBD2. As DNA, the CDR3 is TGTGCCAGCAGCTTTCGACTAGCGGGCACAGATACGCAGTATTTT. Encoded protein: CASSFRLAGTDTQYF.